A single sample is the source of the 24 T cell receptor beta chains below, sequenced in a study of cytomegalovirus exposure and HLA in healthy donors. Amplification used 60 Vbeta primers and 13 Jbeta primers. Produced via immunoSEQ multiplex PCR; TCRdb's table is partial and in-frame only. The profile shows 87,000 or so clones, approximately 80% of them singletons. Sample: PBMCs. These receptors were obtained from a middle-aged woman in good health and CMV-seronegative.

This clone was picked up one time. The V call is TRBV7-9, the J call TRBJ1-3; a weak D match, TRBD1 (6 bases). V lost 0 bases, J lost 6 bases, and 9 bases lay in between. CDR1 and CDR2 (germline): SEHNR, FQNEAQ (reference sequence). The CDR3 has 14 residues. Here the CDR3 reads CASSLAGQENTIYF. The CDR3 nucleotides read TGTGCCAGCAGCTTAGCGGGACAAGAAAACACCATATATTTT.

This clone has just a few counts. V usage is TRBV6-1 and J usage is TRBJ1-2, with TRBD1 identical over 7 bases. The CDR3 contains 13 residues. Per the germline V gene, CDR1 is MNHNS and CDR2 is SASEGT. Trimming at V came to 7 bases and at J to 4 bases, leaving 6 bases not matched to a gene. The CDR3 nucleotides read TGTGCCAGCACAAGGACAGGCGTCTATGGCTACACCTTC. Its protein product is CASTRTGVYGYTF.

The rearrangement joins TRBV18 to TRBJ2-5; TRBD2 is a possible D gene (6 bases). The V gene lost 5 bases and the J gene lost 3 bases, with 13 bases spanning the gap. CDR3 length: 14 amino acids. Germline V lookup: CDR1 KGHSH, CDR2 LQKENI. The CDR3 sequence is CASSTYGTEETQYF. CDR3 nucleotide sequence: TGTGCCAGCTCAACCTATGGGACTGAAGAGACCCAGTACTTC.

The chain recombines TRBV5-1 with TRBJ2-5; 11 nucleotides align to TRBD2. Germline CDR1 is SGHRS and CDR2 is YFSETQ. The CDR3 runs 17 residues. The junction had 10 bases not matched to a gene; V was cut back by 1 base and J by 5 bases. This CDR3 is CASSLPGLAVGLETQYF. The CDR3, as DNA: TGCGCCAGCAGCTTGCCGGGACTAGCGGTTGGGCTGGAGACCCAGTACTTC.

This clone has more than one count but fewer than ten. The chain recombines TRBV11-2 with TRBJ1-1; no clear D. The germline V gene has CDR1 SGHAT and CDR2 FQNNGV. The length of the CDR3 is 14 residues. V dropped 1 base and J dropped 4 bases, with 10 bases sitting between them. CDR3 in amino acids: CASSLAHWSTEAFF. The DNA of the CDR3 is TGTGCCAGCAGCTTAGCCCACTGGAGCACTGAAGCTTTCTTT.

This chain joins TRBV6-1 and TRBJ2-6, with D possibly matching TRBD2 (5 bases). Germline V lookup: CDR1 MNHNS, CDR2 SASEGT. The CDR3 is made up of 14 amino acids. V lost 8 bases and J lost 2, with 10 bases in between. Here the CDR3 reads CASLLGAGANVLTF. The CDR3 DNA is TGTGCCAGCCTACTCGGGGCTGGGGCCAACGTCCTGACTTTC.

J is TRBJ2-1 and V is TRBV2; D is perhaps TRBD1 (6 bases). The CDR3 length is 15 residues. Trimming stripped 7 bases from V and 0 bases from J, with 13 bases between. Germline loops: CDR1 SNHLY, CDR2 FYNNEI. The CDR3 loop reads CASIAQGSSYNEQFF. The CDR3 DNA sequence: TGTGCCAGCATCGCCCAGGGGAGCTCCTACAATGAGCAGTTCTTC.

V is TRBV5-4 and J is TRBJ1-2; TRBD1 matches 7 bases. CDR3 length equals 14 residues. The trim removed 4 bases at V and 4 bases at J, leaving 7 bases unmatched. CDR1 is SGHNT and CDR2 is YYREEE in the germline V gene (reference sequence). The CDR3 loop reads CASSPTGSAYGYTF. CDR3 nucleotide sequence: TGTGCCAGCAGCCCGACAGGGTCGGCCTATGGCTACACCTTC.

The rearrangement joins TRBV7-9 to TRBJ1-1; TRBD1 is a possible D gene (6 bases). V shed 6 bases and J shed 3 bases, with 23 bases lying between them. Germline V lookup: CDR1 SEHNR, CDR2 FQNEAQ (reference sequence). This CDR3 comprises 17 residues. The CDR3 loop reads CASSFTRTGTSDTEAFF. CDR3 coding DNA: TGTGCCAGCAGTTTTACTCGCACAGGGACGTCGGACACTGAAGCTTTCTTT.

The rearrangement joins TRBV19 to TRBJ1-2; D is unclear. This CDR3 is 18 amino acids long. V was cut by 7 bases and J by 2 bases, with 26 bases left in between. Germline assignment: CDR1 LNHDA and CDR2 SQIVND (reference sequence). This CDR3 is CASNAGVKHAGENYGYTF. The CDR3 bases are TGTGCCAGTAACGCGGGAGTCAAGCATGCGGGCGAAAACTATGGCTACACCTTC.

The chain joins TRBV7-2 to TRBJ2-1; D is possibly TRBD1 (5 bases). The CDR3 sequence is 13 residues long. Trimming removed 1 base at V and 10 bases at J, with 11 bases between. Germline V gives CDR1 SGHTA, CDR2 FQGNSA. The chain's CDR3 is CASSLDMGREQFF. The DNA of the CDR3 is TGTGCCAGCAGCTTAGACATGGGGCGAGAGCAGTTCTTC. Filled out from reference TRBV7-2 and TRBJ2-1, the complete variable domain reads GAGVSQSPSNKVTEKGKDVELRCDPISGHTALYWYRQSLGQGLEFLIYFQGNSAPDKSGLPSDRFSAERTGGSVSTLTIQRTQQEDSAVYLCASSLDMGREQFFGPGTRLTVL.

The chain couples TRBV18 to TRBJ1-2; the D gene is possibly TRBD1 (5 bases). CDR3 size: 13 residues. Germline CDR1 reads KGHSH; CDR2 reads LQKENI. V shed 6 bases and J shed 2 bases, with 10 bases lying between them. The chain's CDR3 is CASSPGGNYGYTF. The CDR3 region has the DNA TGTGCCAGCTCCCCGGGGGGAAACTATGGCTACACCTTC.

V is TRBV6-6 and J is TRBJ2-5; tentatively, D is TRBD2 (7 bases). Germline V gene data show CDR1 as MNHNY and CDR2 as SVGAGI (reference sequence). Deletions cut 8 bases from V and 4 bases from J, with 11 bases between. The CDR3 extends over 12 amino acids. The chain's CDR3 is CASGGAGETQYF. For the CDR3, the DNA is TGTGCCAGCGGGGGGGCCGGAGAGACCCAGTACTTC.

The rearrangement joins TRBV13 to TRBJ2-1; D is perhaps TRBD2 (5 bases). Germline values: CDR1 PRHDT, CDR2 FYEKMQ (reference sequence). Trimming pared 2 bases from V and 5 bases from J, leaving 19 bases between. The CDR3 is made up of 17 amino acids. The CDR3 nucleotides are TGTGCCAGCAGCTTACGACCTTTGGGGAGTTACCACAATGAGCAGTTCTTC. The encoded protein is CASSLRPLGSYHNEQFF.

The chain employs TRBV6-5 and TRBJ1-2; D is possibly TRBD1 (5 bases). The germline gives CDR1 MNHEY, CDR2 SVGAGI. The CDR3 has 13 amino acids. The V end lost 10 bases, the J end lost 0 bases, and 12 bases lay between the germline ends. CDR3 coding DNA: TGTGCCACCTTTGACAGAGCTAACTATGGCTACACCTTC. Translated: CATFDRANYGYTF.

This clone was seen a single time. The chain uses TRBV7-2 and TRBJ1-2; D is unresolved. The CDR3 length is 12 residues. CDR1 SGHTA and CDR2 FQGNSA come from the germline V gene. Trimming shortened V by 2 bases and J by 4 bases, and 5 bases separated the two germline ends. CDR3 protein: CASSLLVYGYTF. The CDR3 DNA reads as TGTGCCAGCAGCTTACTTGTCTATGGCTACACCTTC.

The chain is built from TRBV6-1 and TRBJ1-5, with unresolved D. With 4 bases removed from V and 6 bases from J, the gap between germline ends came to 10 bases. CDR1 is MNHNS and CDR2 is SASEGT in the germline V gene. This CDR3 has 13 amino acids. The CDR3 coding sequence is TGTGCCAGCAGTGTTGTCAGAGGTCAGCCCCAGCATTTT. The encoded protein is CASSVVRGQPQHF.

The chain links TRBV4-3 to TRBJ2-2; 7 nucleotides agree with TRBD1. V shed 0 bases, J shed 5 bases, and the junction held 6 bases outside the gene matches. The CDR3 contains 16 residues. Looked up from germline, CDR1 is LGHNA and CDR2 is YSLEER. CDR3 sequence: CASSQEQGRPTGELFF. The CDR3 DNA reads TGCGCCAGCAGCCAAGAACAGGGGCGACCAACCGGGGAGCTGTTTTTT.

Here the CDR3 DNA reads TGTGCCAGCAGCTTAGCGGCACCAGAGAGGCGGTATTTT. As protein: CASSLAAPERRYF. The chain combines TRBV7-2 with TRBJ2-3; D is ambiguous. The CDR3 has 13 amino acids. The ends were cut back, 0 bases at V and 14 bases at J, with 15 bases in the middle. Germline values: CDR1 SGHTA, CDR2 FQGNSA.

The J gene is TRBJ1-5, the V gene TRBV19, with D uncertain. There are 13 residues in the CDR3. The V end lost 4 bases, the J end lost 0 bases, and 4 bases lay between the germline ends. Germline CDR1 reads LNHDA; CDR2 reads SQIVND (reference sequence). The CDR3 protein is CASSTFSNQPQHF. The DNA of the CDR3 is TGTGCCAGTAGTACCTTTAGCAATCAGCCCCAGCATTTT.

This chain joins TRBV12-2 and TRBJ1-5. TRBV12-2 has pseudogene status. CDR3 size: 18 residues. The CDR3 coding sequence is TGTGCAAGTCGCTTAGAGGGAGGGGGGGCCGAAAGCAATCAGCCCCAGCATTTT. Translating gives CASRLEGGGAESNQPQHF.

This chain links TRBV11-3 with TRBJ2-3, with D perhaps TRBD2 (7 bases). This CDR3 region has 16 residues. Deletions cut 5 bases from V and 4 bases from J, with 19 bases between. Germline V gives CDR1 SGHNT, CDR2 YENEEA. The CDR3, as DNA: TGTGCCAGCAGCCCTTGGGGGGGCCAGTCGCCAGATACGCAGTATTTT. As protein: CASSPWGGQSPDTQYF.

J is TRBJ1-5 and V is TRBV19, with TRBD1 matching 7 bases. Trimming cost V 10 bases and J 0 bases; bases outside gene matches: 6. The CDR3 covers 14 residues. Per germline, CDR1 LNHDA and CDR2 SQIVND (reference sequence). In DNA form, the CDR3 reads TGTGCCACCCGGACAGGACATAGCAATCAGCCCCAGCATTTT. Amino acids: CATRTGHSNQPQHF.

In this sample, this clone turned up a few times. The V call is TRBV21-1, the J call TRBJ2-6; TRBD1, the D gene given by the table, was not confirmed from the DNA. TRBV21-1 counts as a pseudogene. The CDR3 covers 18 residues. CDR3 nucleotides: TGTGCCAGCATCAAGAGGAGGACAGGGTCTCCTGGGGCCAACGTCCTGACTTTC. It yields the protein CASIKRRTGSPGANVLTF.